This TCR beta chain was profiled in a study of blood T cell repertoires in COVID-19. Study at large: Some COVID-19 samples were acute and others convalescent; all came from the United States, Italy and Spain. PBMCs, B-cell-depleted T cells, or T cells provided the cDNA or gDNA that made up the material.

Those who participated ranged in age from roughly 18 to 100 years and resided in under 25 US areas. Germline loops: CDR1 SEHNR, CDR2 FQNEAQ (reference sequence). V shed 1 base and J shed 2 bases, with 8 bases lying between them. This CDR3 has 14 amino acids. Original processing methods: Using reference gene primer amplification, nucleated cell counts were estimated. Produced via immunoSEQ multiplex PCR; TCRdb's table is partial and in-frame only. The D gene and trimming were derived from the DNA, and the V and J assignments and clone size from that table. The sample lists around 420,000 clones, 88% seen once, with 2% to 2.5% in the top ten.

The sequence derives from a woman between 35 and 50 years old with acute COVID-19. The chain couples TRBV7-9 to TRBJ1-1; unclear D gene. Sequencing was performed on PBMCs or T cells enriched from blood (not recorded which). The CDR3 DNA reads as TGTGCCAGCAGCTTAGGGTCAGAAAACACTGAAGCTTTCTTT. Its protein product is CASSLGSENTEAFF.